This T cell receptor (beta chain) is from a study of CXCR3-negative and CXCR3-positive naive CD8 T cells. Carrying UMI labels, the TRB cDNA libraries were prepared through 5' RACE. TCRdb reprocessed the 5' RACE reads, with one entry per CDR3 protein and no DNA. The sample includes roughly 140,000 distinct CDR3 sequences. Worth noting for this clonotype: Its antigen remains unknown.

Study conclusions and caveats: CXCR3-positive naive cells had more hydrophobic TRB CDR3s than CXCR3-negative naive cells. PBMCs showed partially decreased CXCR3 expression after cryopreservation, and most assays used fresh PBMCs.

CD45RO-CCR7+CD27+CD95- defined naive CD8+ T cells. CDR3 size: 15 residues. Germline lookup yields CDR1 SEHNR and CDR2 FQNEAQ (reference sequence). The receptor was derived from a human donor in good health. Some clones in this sample may be carry-over from other donors' samples. The sample consisted of naive CXCR3+ CD8+ T cells from blood. Regarding subset: CD45RO-CCR7+CD27+CD95- naive CD8+ T cells expressing CXCR3 (TNR3+). V is TRBV7-9 and J is TRBJ2-1; TCRdb names TRBD2, which stays unverified in the absence of DNA. The CDR3 loop is CASSLVNGLVNEQFF.